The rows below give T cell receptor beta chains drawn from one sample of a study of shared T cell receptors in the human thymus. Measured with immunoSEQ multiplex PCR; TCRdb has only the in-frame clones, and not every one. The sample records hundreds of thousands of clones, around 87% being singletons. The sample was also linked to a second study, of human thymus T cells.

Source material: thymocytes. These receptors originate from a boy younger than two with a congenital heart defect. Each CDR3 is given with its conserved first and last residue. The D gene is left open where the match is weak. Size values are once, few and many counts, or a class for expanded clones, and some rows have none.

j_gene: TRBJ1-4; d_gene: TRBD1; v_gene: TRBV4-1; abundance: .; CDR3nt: TGCGCCAGCAGCCAAGATTTCCCCCCCGGGACAGGTCGTGAAAAACTGTTTTTT; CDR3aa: CASSQDFPPGTGREKLFF
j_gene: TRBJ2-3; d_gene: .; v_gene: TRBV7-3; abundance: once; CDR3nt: TGTGCCAGCAGCTTGGCACAGGGACCACTTAGCACAGATACGCAGTATTTT; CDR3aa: CASSLAQGPLSTDTQYF
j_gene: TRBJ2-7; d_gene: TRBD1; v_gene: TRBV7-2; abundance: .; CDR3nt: TGTGCCAGCAGCTTAACCAATAGGGACAGGGCAAAGGACGAGCAGTACTTC; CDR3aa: CASSLTNRDRAKDEQYF
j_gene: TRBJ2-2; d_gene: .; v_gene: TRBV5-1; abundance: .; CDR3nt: TGCGCCAGCAGTACCAGCGAGAACACCGGGGAGCTGTTTTTT; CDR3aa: CASSTSENTGELFF
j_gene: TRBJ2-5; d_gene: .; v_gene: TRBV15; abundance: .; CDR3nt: TGTGCCACCGGGGCAAAGCCCCAAGAGACCCAGTACTTC; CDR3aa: CATGAKPQETQYF
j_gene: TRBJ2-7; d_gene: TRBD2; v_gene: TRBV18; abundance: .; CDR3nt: TGTGCCAGCTCATTTAGGACTAGCTACGAGCAGTACTTC; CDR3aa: CASSFRTSYEQYF
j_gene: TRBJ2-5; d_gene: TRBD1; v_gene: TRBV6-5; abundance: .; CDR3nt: TGTGCCAGCAGTTACTCGTCGCAGGGGGCAGAGACCCAGTACTTC; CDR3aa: CASSYSSQGAETQYF
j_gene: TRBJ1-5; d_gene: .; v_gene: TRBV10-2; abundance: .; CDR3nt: TGCGCCAGCATGTCAGGGATAAGCAATCAGCCCCAGCATTTT; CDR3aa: CASMSGISNQPQHF
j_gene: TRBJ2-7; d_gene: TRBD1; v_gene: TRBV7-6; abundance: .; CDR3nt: TGTGCCAGCAGCTTAGTGACAGGGGCATTGAACGAGCAGTACTTC; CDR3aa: CASSLVTGALNEQYF
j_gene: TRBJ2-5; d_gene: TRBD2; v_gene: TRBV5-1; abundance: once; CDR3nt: TGCGCCAGCAGTCGCCGAAGGGGCAGCGGGGGGAGGAACCCAGAGACCCAGTACTTC; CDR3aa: CASSRRRGSGGRNPETQYF
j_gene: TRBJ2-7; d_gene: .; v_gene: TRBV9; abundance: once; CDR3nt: TGTGCCAGCAGCGTAGGAGGGACAACTCCTACCTACGAGCAGTACTTC; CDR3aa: CASSVGGTTPTYEQYF
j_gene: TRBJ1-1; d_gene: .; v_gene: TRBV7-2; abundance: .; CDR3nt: TGTGCCAGCAGGGCCACCCCGGCAGAGGCGAACACTGAAGCTTTCTTT; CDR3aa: CASRATPAEANTEAFF
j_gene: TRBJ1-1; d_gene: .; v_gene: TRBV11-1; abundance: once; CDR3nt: TGTGCCAGCAGCTTCTCCAAGACTTTTGAAGCTTTCTTT; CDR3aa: CASSFSKTFEAFF
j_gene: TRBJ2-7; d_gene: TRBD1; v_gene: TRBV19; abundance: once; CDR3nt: TGTGCCAGTAGTACTGGGACAGACTACGAGCAGTACTTC; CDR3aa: CASSTGTDYEQYF
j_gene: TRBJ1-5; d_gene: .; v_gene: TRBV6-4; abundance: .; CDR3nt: TGTGCCAGCAGTGACCACAATCAGCCCCAGCATTTT; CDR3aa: CASSDHNQPQHF
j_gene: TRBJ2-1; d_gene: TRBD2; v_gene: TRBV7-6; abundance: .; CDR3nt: TGTGCCAGCAGTCATGAACTGGCTGCTAGCGGGAGGATCCAGTGGCAGTTCTTC; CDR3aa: CASSHELAASGRIQWQFF
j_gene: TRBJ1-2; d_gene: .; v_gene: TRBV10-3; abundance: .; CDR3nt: TGTGCCATCAGTGAGTGTGGGCAGGGGCGGAATGGCTACACCTTC; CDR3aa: CAISECGQGRNGYTF
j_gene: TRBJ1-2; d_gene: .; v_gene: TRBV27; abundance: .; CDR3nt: TGTGCCAGCAGTTTATCGGGGGATGCGGGAACCTTC; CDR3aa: CASSLSGDAGTF
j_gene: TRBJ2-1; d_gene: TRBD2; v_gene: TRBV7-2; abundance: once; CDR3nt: TGTGCCAGCAGCCTCCGGACTAGCGGGGGCGCGGGTGAGCAGTTCTTC; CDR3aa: CASSLRTSGGAGEQFF
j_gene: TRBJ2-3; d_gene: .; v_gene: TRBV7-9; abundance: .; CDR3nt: TGTGCCAGCAGCGTACAGGGTTCGGATACGCAGTATTTT; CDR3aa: CASSVQGSDTQYF
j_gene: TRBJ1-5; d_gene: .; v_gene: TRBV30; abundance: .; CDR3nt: TGTGCCTGGGGCTCGACAGGACAGCCCAAATATAGCAATCAGCCCCAGCATTTT; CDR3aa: CAWGSTGQPKYSNQPQHF
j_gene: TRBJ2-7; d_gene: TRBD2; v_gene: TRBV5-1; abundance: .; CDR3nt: TGCGCCAGCAGCGAGACTAGCGACCCATCCTACGAGCAGTACTTC; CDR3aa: CASSETSDPSYEQYF
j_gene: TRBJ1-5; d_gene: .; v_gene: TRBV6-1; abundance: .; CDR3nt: TGTGCCAGCAGTGTTCGACAGGATAGCAATCAGCCCCAGCATTTT; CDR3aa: CASSVRQDSNQPQHF
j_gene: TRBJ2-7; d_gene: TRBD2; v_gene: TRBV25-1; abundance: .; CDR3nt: TGTGCCAGCCAATCGGGACTAGCGGGGGCCGAGCAGTACTTC; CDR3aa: CASQSGLAGAEQYF
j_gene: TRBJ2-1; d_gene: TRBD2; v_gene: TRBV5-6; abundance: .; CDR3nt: TGTGCCAGCAGCTGGGAGGGGACCCCCCCGTTCTTC; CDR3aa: CASSWEGTPPFF
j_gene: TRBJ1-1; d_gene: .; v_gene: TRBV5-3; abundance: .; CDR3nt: TGTGCCAGAAGCTTGAACGAGTATTACACTGAAGCTTTCTTT; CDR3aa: CARSLNEYYTEAFF
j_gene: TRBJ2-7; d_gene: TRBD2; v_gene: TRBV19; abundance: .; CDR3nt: TGTGCCAGTAGTGCGGGACTAGTACGCGAGCAGTACTTC; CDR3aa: CASSAGLVREQYF
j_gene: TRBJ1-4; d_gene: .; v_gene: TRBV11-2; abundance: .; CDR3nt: TGTGCCAGCAGCTACTGGGACTCAAGGACTAATGAAAAACTGTTTTTT; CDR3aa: CASSYWDSRTNEKLFF
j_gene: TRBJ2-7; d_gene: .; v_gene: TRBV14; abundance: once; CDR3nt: TGTGCCAGCAGCCAAGTAATGAGGGGAGGATTGGGCTACGAGCAGTACTTC; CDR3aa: CASSQVMRGGLGYEQYF
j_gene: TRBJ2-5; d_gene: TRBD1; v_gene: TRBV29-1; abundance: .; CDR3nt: TGCAGCGTTCCGGCTTCCCGGGACAGAAAAGAGACCCAGTACTTC; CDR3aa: CSVPASRDRKETQYF
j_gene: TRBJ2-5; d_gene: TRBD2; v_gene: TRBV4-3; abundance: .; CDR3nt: TGCGCCAGCAGCCAAGATCGGGGTGCCGGGCGGGGGGGCATTGGTTTCGGGACCCAGTACTTC; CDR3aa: CASSQDRGAGRGGIGFGTQYF
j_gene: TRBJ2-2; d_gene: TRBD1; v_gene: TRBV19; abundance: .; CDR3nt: TGTGCCAGTAGTATAGAGGGCAGGGGGCCAGGGGAGCTGTTTTTT; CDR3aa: CASSIEGRGPGELFF
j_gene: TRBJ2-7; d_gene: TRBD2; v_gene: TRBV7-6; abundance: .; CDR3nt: TGTGCCAGCAGCCCAACTCAGCGGGAGAGTACCTACGAGCAGTACTTC; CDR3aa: CASSPTQRESTYEQYF
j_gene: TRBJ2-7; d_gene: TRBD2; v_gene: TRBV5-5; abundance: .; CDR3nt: TGTGCCAGCAGCTTGGGACTAGCGGGAGAATACGAGCAGTACTTC; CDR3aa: CASSLGLAGEYEQYF
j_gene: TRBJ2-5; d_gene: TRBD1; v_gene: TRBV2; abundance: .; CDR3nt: TGTGCCAGCAGTGGACAGGGGCTCCGGGAGACCCAGTACTTC; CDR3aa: CASSGQGLRETQYF
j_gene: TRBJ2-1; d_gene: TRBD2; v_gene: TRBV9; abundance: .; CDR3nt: TGTGCCAGCAGCGATAGGACTAGCGGGGGGCCAAGCTCCTACAATGAGCAGTTCTTC; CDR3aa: CASSDRTSGGPSSYNEQFF
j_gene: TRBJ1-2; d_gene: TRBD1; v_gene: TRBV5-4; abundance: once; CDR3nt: TGTGCCAGCAGCTTGGCTCAGGGGGAGTATGGCTACACCTTC; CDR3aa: CASSLAQGEYGYTF
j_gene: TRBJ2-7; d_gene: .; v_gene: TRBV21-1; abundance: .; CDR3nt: TGTGCCAGCATCCCGGGACAGGGGGCGAGTGAGCAGTACTTC; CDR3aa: CASIPGQGASEQYF
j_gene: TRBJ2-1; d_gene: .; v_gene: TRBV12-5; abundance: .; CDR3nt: TGTGCTAGTGGTTTGGTACGTGGTGGAGATGAGCAGTTCTTC; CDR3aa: CASGLVRGGDEQFF
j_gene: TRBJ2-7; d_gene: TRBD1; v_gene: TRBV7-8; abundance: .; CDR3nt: TGTGCCAGCAGCCGCCGGGACAGGAACGACGAGCAGTACTTC; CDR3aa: CASSRRDRNDEQYF
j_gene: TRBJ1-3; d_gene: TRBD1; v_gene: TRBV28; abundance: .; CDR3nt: TGTGCCAGCACCACGGTAGGGGACAGGGGTGGAAACACCATATATTTT; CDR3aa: CASTTVGDRGGNTIYF
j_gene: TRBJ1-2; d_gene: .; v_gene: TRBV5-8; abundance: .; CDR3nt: TGTGCCAGCAGCGCCCCGACAGTCTCCTATGGCTACACCTTC; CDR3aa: CASSAPTVSYGYTF
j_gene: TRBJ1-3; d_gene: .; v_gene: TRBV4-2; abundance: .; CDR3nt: TGTGCCAGCAGCCAAGATTCCGGACAGCCTGGAAACACCATATATTTT; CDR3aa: CASSQDSGQPGNTIYF
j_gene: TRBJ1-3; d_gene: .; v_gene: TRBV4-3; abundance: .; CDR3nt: TGCGCCAGCAGCCGAACAGTTCAGGGATTCACCATATATTTT; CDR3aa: CASSRTVQGFTIYF
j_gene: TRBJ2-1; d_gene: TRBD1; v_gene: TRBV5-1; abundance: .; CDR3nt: TGCGCCAGCAGCCCAAGACAGGGGACCTACAATGAGCAGTTCTTC; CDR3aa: CASSPRQGTYNEQFF
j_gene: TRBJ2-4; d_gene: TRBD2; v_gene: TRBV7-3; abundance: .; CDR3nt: TGTGCCAGCAGCCCCGGGAGGGCCGGGACCAAAAACATTCAGTACTTC; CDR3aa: CASSPGRAGTKNIQYF
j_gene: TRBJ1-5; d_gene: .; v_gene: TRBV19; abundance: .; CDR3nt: TGTGCCAGTAGTATCTTCGAGGGTAAGACCAATCAGCCCCAGCATTTT; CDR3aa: CASSIFEGKTNQPQHF
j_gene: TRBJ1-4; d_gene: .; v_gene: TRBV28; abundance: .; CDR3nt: TGTGCCAGCAGTGCCACAAAACTACTGAGGTGGAGAGCAAAACTGTTTTTT; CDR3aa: CASSATKLLRWRAKLFF
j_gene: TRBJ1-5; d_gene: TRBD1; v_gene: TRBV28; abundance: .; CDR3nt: TGTGCCAGCAGACTATTGGCCGACAGGGTAAATCAGCCCCAGCATTTT; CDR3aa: CASRLLADRVNQPQHF
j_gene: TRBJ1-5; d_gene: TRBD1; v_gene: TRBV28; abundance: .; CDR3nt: TGTGCCAGCAGTTTTAGGACAGGGCGAAATAGCAATCAGCCCCAGCATTTT; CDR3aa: CASSFRTGRNSNQPQHF
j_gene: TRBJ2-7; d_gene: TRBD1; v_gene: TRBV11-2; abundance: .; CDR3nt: TGTGCCAGCAGCTTGACAGGGGGTAGCTACGAGCAGTACTTC; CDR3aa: CASSLTGGSYEQYF
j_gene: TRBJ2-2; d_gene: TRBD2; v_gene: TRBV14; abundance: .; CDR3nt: TGTGCCAGCAGCCAAGGGGAAGGGGGTAGCGGGAGTAACACCGGGGAGCTGTTTTTT; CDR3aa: CASSQGEGGSGSNTGELFF